The 3 T cell receptor beta chains presented below share a single source sample, sequenced in a study of blood T cells in healthy people across ages. A second about 7 to 12 cycle PCR used barcoded and J-beta primers. MiXCR, applied by TCRdb to the 5' RACE reads, yields one record per CDR3 protein. The repertoire includes about 1.4 million distinct CDR3 sequences, approximately 59% of them detected once, and 6.5% to 8.5% sits in the top ten. What was sequenced was blood. These receptors were collected from a man aged 18 to 29 in good health.

The chain is built from TRBV25-1 and TRBJ2-3; a possible D gene is TRBD2 (7 bases). Germline assignment: CDR1 MGHDK and CDR2 SYGVNS. Trimming pared 3 bases from V and 2 bases from J, leaving 15 bases between. The CDR3 contains 16 residues. CDR3 sequence (DNA): TGTGCCAGCAGTGATGGGATGGGGGGGCTCACAGATACGCAGTATTTT. It is translated as CASSDGMGGLTDTQYF.

The genes are TRBV29-1 and TRBJ1-2; D is undetermined. V was pared by 3 bases and J by 4 bases, with 9 bases between. The germline gives CDR1 SQVTM, CDR2 ANQGSEA. CDR3 length: 12 amino acids. In DNA form, the CDR3 reads TGCAGCGTTGAGGGGTCTAGCTATGGCTACACCTTC. Translated, it gives CSVEGSSYGYTF.

The CDR3 nucleotides are TGCGCCAGCAGCCAAGACCGACAGGGCTCCTCCTATGGCTACACCTTC. Its translation: CASSQDRQGSSYGYTF. The V and J genes are TRBV4-1 and TRBJ1-2; 7 bases map to TRBD1. The germline V gene encodes CDR1 MGHRA and CDR2 YSYEKL. V lost 0 bases and J lost 4; bases outside the gene matches: 8. The CDR3 contains 16 residues.